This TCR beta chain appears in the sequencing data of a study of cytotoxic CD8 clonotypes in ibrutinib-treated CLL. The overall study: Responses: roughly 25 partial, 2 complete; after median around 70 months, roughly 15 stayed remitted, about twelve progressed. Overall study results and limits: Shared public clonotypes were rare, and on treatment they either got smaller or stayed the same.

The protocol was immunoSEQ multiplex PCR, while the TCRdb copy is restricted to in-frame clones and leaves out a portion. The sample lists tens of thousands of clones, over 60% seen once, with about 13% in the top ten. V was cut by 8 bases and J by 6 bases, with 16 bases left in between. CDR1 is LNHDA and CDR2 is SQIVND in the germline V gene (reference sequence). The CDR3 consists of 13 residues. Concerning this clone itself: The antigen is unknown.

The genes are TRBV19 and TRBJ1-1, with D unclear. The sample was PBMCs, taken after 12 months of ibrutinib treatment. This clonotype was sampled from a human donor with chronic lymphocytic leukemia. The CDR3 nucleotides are TGTGCCAGTCCCCCCCCCGGCGGGGCTGAAGCTTTCTTT. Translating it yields CASPPPGGAEAFF.